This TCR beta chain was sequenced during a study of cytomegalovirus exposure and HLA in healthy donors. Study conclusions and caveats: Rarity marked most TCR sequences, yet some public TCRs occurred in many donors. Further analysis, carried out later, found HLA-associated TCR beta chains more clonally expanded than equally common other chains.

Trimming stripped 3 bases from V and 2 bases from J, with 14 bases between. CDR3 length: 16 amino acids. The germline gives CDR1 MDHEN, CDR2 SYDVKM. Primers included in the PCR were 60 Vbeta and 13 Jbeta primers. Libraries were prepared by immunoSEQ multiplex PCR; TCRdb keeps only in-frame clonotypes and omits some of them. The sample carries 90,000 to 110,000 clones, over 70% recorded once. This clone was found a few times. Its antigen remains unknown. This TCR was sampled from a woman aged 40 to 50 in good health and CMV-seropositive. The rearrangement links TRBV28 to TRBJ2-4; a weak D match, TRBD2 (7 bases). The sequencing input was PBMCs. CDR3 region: CASSFGGRGTKNIQYF. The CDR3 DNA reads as TGTGCCAGCAGTTTCGGGGGGCGCGGGACCAAAAACATTCAGTACTTC.